Given below is one T cell receptor (beta chain) in context. The data originate from a study of T cell responses to AZD1222 COVID-19 vaccine. Germline values: CDR1 MGHRA, CDR2 YSYEKL. The germline V and J ends were trimmed by 1 base and 1 base, with 8 bases remaining between them. The CDR3 runs 15 residues. The repertoire was sequenced with immunoSEQ multiplex PCR; TCRdb's copy has only in-frame clones and lacks some. The table records tens of thousands of clones, around 88% of them present only once. This TCR came from an adult in good health. The sample consisted of peripheral blood, taken on day 0 of MenACWY control vaccination. The rearrangement uses TRBV4-1 and TRBJ1-5; TRBD1 is a possible D gene (5 bases). The CDR3 sequence: CASSQAGQSNQPQHF. The CDR3 nucleotides read TGCGCCAGCAGCCAAGCGGGGCAGAGCAATCAGCCCCAGCATTTT.